This T cell receptor (beta chain) comes out of a study of shared clonotypes between healthy human individuals. Turning to the study itself: Three CD4 naive, three CD4 memory, two CD8 naive and one CD8 memory plate were used per donor.

TCRdb's table, derived via immunoSEQ multiplex PCR, lists solely in-frame clones and lacks some. The sample shows roughly 1,000,000 clones, about four fifths of them seen only once. CDR1 SQVTM and CDR2 ANQGSEA come from the germline V gene. V gave up 7 bases and J gave up 6 bases, with 15 bases separating them. The CDR3 contains 12 residues. The chain links TRBV29-1 to TRBJ1-1; D gene uncertain. Sequenced sample: memory CD4+ T cells from PBMCs. Specified subset: CD45RA-negative fraction. The TCR was taken from a man aged 18 to 29 in good health. Some clones in this sample may be carry-over from other donors' samples. CDR3 sequence reads: CSAQIIYAEAFF. The CDR3, as DNA: TGCAGCGCCCAGATTATTTACGCTGAAGCTTTCTTT.